This TCR beta chain was profiled in a study of graft-versus-host responses after intestinal transplantation. Study summary: Recipients got multivisceral, liver-intestinal, or isolated intestinal transplants. The whole recipient group had anti-thymocyte globulin induction followed by tacrolimus and steroids for approximately three years. General study findings and limits: GvH clones turned up in recipient marrow; some had shown up first in ileum or blood. Circulating GvH clones peaking coincided with falling HvG clones soon after transplant.

Clones were sequenced by immunoSEQ multiplex PCR, and TCRdb holds only the in-frame ones, with some missing. The table includes some 8,000 clones, just under 95% detected once. There are 15 residues in the CDR3. Per the germline V gene, CDR1 is SGHDT and CDR2 is YYEEEE. With 0 bases clipped from V and 1 base from J, the junction kept 2 bases outside the gene matches. In regard to this clone: No antigen is known for it.

Specimen: PBMCs, collected about 31 days after intestinal transplant. This sequence joins TRBV5-6 and TRBJ2-3; TRBD2 aligns across 7 bases. The source of this sequence is a human patient who received an intestinal transplant, so some T cells may come from the graft donor. The CDR3 spells CASSLGLAGTDTQYF. The CDR3 DNA follows: TGTGCCAGCAGCTTGGGGCTAGCGGGCACAGATACGCAGTATTTT.